This entry lists 19 T cell receptor beta chains sequenced from one sample in a study of T cell changes during pregnancy in multiple sclerosis. TCRdb keeps only in-frame clones here, not all; method: immunoSEQ multiplex PCR. Of about 62,000 clones in the sample, 80% to 90% were seen once. The sequences come from peripheral blood, collected in the first trimester of pregnancy. Source of these receptors: a female donor with multiple sclerosis, enrolled in a pregnancy study.

The chain joins TRBV7-2 to TRBJ2-2, with D tentatively TRBD2 (7 bases). CDR1 SGHTA and CDR2 FQGNSA come from the germline V gene. With 7 bases removed from V and 6 bases from J, the gap between germline ends came to 18 bases. The CDR3 runs to 15 residues. CDR3 coding DNA: TGTGCCAGCATCGAACAGGGCGGGGGACCCGGGGAGCTGTTTTTT. Protein product: CASIEQGGGPGELFF.

The chain couples TRBV5-6 to TRBJ1-6, with D perhaps TRBD1 (6 bases). This CDR3 comprises 16 residues. Germline lookup yields CDR1 SGHDT and CDR2 YYEEEE. V gave up 4 bases and J gave up 11 bases, with 22 bases separating them. This chain's CDR3 is CASSLWGGPFLAPLHF. CDR3 nucleotides: TGTGCCAGCAGCCTATGGGGGGGGCCCTTCTTGGCACCCCTCCACTTT.

The gene calls are TRBV2 and TRBJ2-2, with 8 bases identical to TRBD1. This CDR3 spans 16 amino acids. Germline V gene data show CDR1 as SNHLY and CDR2 as FYNNEI. The junction had 8 bases not matched to a gene; V was cut back by 6 bases and J by 2 bases. The CDR3 sequence: CASRGAGTGNTGELFF. CDR3 in DNA: TGTGCCAGCAGGGGGGCTGGGACAGGAAACACCGGGGAGCTGTTTTTT.

The V gene is TRBV29-1, the J gene TRBJ1-2; D is unresolved. Trimming left V 2 bases short and J 4 bases short, with 14 bases between. Germline-derived CDR1 and CDR2 are SQVTM and ANQGSEA. This CDR3 has 14 residues. In DNA form, the CDR3 reads TGCAGCGTTGAAAGAGGCGGAGGAGCCTATGGCTACACCTTC. This encodes CSVERGGGAYGYTF.

In nucleotides, the CDR3 is TGCGCCAGCAGCCAGGTGACAGGGGAAGCCTCCTACGAGCAGTACTTC. Translation: CASSQVTGEASYEQYF. The chain recombines TRBV4-1 with TRBJ2-7, with 8 positions matching TRBD1. Looked up from germline, CDR1 is MGHRA and CDR2 is YSYEKL. Unmatched junction bases numbered 7, after V lost 3 bases and J lost 0 bases. CDR3 size: 16 residues.

This chain joins TRBV5-1 and TRBJ1-2; maybe TRBD1 (6 bases). From germline, CDR1 is SGHRS and CDR2 YFSETQ. The CDR3 contains 15 residues. The ends were cut back, 4 bases at V and 1 base at J, with 14 bases in the middle. CDR3: CASSVGDTYNYGYTF. The CDR3 DNA sequence: TGCGCCAGCAGCGTTGGGGACACGTATAACTATGGCTACACCTTC.

This sequence joins TRBV9 and TRBJ1-6, with 7 nucleotides matching TRBD1. This CDR3 region has 16 residues. Germline V gene lookup returns CDR1 SGDLS and CDR2 YYNGEE. Trimming cost V 3 bases and J 9 bases; bases outside gene matches: 12. The CDR3 coding sequence is TGTGCCAGCAGCGGCTCTTCGGGACAGATCATTTCACCCCTCCACTTT. This translates into CASSGSSGQIISPLHF.

The rearrangement uses TRBV7-9 and TRBJ2-3; D perhaps matches TRBD2 (6 bases). The CDR3 has 16 residues. Germline V CDR1 and CDR2: SEHNR, FQNEAQ (reference sequence). Trimming removed 4 bases from V and 2 bases from J, with 16 bases in between. CDR3 coding DNA: TGTGCCAGCAGCTCCCGGGACTTGGCGCCCACAGATACGCAGTATTTT. This gives the protein CASSSRDLAPTDTQYF.

The rearrangement links TRBV9 to TRBJ1-2; D possibly corresponds to TRBD1 (6 bases). Germline CDR1 SGDLS, CDR2 YYNGEE. The CDR3 is 15 residues long. The germline V and J ends were trimmed by 4 bases and 2 bases, with 15 bases remaining between them. The CDR3 nucleotides are TGTGCCAGCAGCATACTAGGACAGTCCAACTATGGCTACACCTTC. Translating it yields CASSILGQSNYGYTF.

As DNA, the CDR3 is TGTGCCAGCAGTTACTCAGGGGTCGGAAACACCATATATTTT. Its translation: CASSYSGVGNTIYF. The chain couples TRBV6-5 to TRBJ1-3; the D gene is possibly TRBD1 (5 bases). CDR1 MNHEY and CDR2 SVGAGI come from the germline V gene. CDR3 size: 14 residues. The V end was cut by 0 bases, the J end by 4 bases, with 7 bases between.

V gene TRBV5-5 combines with J gene TRBJ1-1; weak D call: TRBD1 (6 bases). The germline V gene has CDR1 SGHKS and CDR2 YYEKEE (reference sequence). The CDR3 contains 13 residues. Trimming took 0 bases from V and 5 from J, leaving 8 bases between them. CDR3 region: CASSLEGETEAFF. The CDR3, as DNA: TGTGCCAGCAGCTTGGAGGGGGAGACTGAAGCTTTCTTT.

This clone was detected only once. This chain uses TRBV5-1 with TRBJ1-1; D perhaps matches TRBD1 (6 bases). Germline V lookup: CDR1 SGHRS, CDR2 YFSETQ. Trimming shortened V by 4 bases and J by 1 base, and 17 bases separated the two germline ends. The CDR3 length is 16 residues. DNA for the CDR3: TGCGCCAGCAGCCCGCACATTGGGACACAGAACACTGAAGCTTTCTTT. This sequence encodes CASSPHIGTQNTEAFF.

The V and J genes are TRBV19 and TRBJ2-1; perhaps TRBD1 as D (6 bases). The CDR3 extends over 14 amino acids. Trimming cost V 4 bases and J 4 bases, with 11 bases left between them. Germline V gene lookup returns CDR1 LNHDA and CDR2 SQIVND (reference sequence). The CDR3 reads CASSTGTPYNEQFF. The CDR3 bases are TGTGCCAGTAGTACAGGGACACCTTACAATGAGCAGTTCTTC.

The V call is TRBV4-2, the J call TRBJ2-7; tentative D call: TRBD2 (7 bases). The CDR3 length is 15 residues. V lost 0 bases, J lost 7 bases, and 16 bases lay in between. Germline CDR1 reads LGHNA; CDR2 reads YNFKEQ. In DNA, the CDR3 is TGTGCCAGCAGCCAAGAATCGAGGGGGGGCGGAGAGCAGTACTTC. The encoded protein is CASSQESRGGGEQYF.

The J gene is TRBJ1-2, the V gene TRBV30, with D possibly being TRBD1 (6 bases). CDR1 GTSNPN and CDR2 SVGIG come from the germline V gene (reference sequence). Trimming took off 4 bases at V and 8 bases at J, with 26 bases between the two ends. The CDR3 totals 16 residues. The CDR3 DNA is TGTGCCTGGACCACGGGGACATCGCGATCCGTAAGAGGCTACACCTTC. It translates to CAWTTGTSRSVRGYTF.

The J gene is TRBJ2-7, the V gene TRBV30; 11 bases map to TRBD2. The CDR3 spans 14 residues. Trimming removed 3 bases from V and 3 bases from J; junction bases left unmatched: 4. In germline, CDR1 is GTSNPN, CDR2 SVGIG (reference sequence). CDR3 coding DNA: TGTGCCTGGAGCCCGGGACTAGCGGACTACGAGCAGTACTTC. Translating it yields CAWSPGLADYEQYF.

CDR3 in amino acids: CASSEDGRQETQYF. DNA of the CDR3: TGTGCCAGCAGTGAAGACGGGAGGCAAGAGACCCAGTACTTC. The chain has TRBV2 and TRBJ2-5; 7 nucleotides match TRBD2. CDR3 length: 14 amino acids. Germline V lookup: CDR1 SNHLY, CDR2 FYNNEI. J was trimmed by 2 bases and V by 1 base; bases with no gene match: 1. The complete variable domain, with remaining parts taken from reference TRBV2 and TRBJ2-5, reads EPEVTQTPSHQVTQMGQEVILRCVPISNHLYFYWYRQILGQKVEFLVSFYNNEISEKSEIFDDQFSVERPDGSNFTLKIRSTKLEDSAMYFCASSEDGRQETQYFGPGTRLLVL.

The chain recombines TRBV10-2 with TRBJ2-3; D uncertain. The CDR3 totals 13 residues. Germline CDR1 and CDR2: WSHSY and SAAADI. With 5 bases removed from V and 4 bases from J, the gap between germline ends came to 10 bases. The CDR3 DNA is TGCGCCAGCAGTCGTTATTATGCAGATACGCAGTATTTT. This sequence encodes CASSRYYADTQYF.

The rearrangement joins TRBV21-1 to TRBJ1-3; the table gives TRBD1 as D, unverified against the DNA. TRBV21-1 is listed as a pseudogene. CDR3 length: 15 residues. As DNA, the CDR3 is TGTGCCAGCAGCAAACAGGGGGCGCGCGGAAACACCATATATTTT. Translation gives CASSKQGARGNTIYF.